Below are 18 T cell receptor beta chains sequenced from a single sample in a study of human T cells and chemical hapten exposure. Time point indicated: patch test 1, 2 weeks after DPC sensitization. Treatment reported: therapeutic diphenylcyclopropenone sensitization with weekly scalp DPC. Via MiXCR, TCRdb re-called the RACE reads, giving one row per CDR3 protein. The sample lists roughly 380,000 distinct CDR3 sequences; approximately 4.4% were seen once. Sequencing used whole blood, obtained in connection with sensitization to the hapten diphenylcyclopropenone (DPC). These receptors were obtained from a woman aged 45-60 years with alopecia areata. Some clones in this sample may be carry-over from other donors' samples.

This clonotype was found many times. The rearrangement links TRBV4-3 to TRBJ2-3; 8 bases match TRBD2. The germline V gene encodes CDR1 LGHNA and CDR2 YSLEER. The V and J ends lost 0 bases and 0 bases, in that order; junction bases with no gene match: 8. The CDR3 spans 18 residues. The CDR3: CASSQDPASGYSTDTQYF. The CDR3 DNA is TGCGCCAGCAGCCAAGATCCGGCTAGCGGGTACAGCACAGATACGCAGTATTTT.

This clonotype was seen many times. This chain connects TRBV12-3 or TRBV12-4 to TRBJ2-7; 7 bases are a match to TRBD2. The V and J ends lost 7 bases and 3 bases, in that order; junction bases with no gene match: 9. The CDR3 totals 14 residues. The CDR3 sequence is CASTPKASGYEQYF. DNA for the CDR3: TGTGCCAGCACTCCTAAGGCTAGCGGCTACGAGCAGTACTTC.

Many counts were recorded for this clonotype. The chain couples TRBV6-6 to TRBJ2-1; TRBD1 matches at 9 bases. The CDR3 is 14 amino acids. Germline CDR1 is MNHNY and CDR2 is SVGAGI (reference sequence). V shed 7 bases and J 6 bases; nucleotides not matched to a gene: 7. CDR3 sequence: CASTHRDRANEQFF. In DNA form, the CDR3 reads TGTGCCAGCACACACCGGGACAGGGCCAATGAGCAGTTCTTC.

This clonotype was seen only a few times. This chain links TRBV20-1 with TRBJ2-2, with TRBD1 as a possible D gene (5 bases). V was shortened by 0 bases and J by 1 base, with 12 bases between the two germline ends. The CDR3 totals 16 residues. CDR1 is DFQATT and CDR2 is SNEGSKA in the germline V gene (reference sequence). CDR3 coding DNA: TGCAGTGCTAGAGATATTAGAGGACAGAACACCGGGGAGCTGTTTTTT. It specifies CSARDIRGQNTGELFF.

This clonotype was recorded many times. The rearrangement links TRBV20-1 to TRBJ2-5, with no clear D. From germline, CDR1 is DFQATT and CDR2 SNEGSKA (reference sequence). With 7 bases removed from V and 2 bases from J, the gap between germline ends came to 14 bases. The length of the CDR3 is 13 residues. In DNA form, the CDR3 reads TGCAGTGTGGTCAGAGTAGAACAAGAGACCCAGTACTTC. Its translation is CSVVRVEQETQYF.

The rearrangement links TRBV15 to TRBJ2-3, with D hard to call. The germline V gene encodes CDR1 LNHNV and CDR2 YYDKDF (reference sequence). Trimming left V 0 bases short and J 3 bases short, with 4 bases between. The length of the CDR3 is 13 residues. The CDR3 nucleotides read TGTGCCACCAGCAGAGAAGGTACAGATACGCAGTATTTT. Protein product: CATSREGTDTQYF.

This clonotype has a count of ten or more. This chain links TRBV5-1 with TRBJ2-5; 10 positions agree with TRBD2. Germline V gives CDR1 SGHRS, CDR2 YFSETQ. The CDR3 sequence is 14 residues long. The trim removed 4 bases at V and 3 bases at J, leaving 3 bases unmatched. This chain's CDR3 is CASSLLAGEETQYF. CDR3 bases: TGCGCCAGCAGCCTCCTAGCGGGGGAAGAGACCCAGTACTTC.

This clonotype was observed at least ten times. The chain carries TRBV27 and TRBJ1-2; D might be TRBD1 (5 bases). The CDR3 covers 13 residues. Trimming left V 3 bases short and J 6 bases short, with 11 bases between. Per the germline V gene, CDR1 is MNHEY and CDR2 is SMNVEV (reference sequence). The CDR3 nucleotides read TGTGCCAGCAGTTTTCGGGGGTTTAATGGCTACACCTTC. Its translation is CASSFRGFNGYTF.

Only a few counts were recorded for this clonotype. This chain links TRBV9 with TRBJ1-6; D unclear. The length of the CDR3 is 15 residues. Germline loops: CDR1 SGDLS, CDR2 YYNGEE. V was cut by 3 bases and J by 6 bases, with 13 bases left in between. The CDR3 is CASSAQSDFNSPLHF. CDR3 sequence (DNA): TGTGCCAGCAGCGCTCAATCAGATTTTAATTCACCCCTCCACTTT.

This clonotype was recorded at least ten times. The gene calls are TRBV7-2 and TRBJ2-7; tentatively, D is TRBD1 (6 bases). V shed 5 bases and J shed 4 bases, with 15 bases lying between them. Germline V gene lookup returns CDR1 SGHTA and CDR2 FQGNSA. The CDR3 is made up of 14 amino acids. The CDR3, as DNA: TGTGCCAGCAGCGCAGCCGGGACATCTTACGAGCAGTACTTC. This translates into CASSAAGTSYEQYF. The whole variable domain, remainder taken from reference TRBV7-2 and TRBJ2-7, is GAGVSQSPSNKVTEKGKDVELRCDPISGHTALYWYRQSLGQGLEFLIYFQGNSAPDKSGLPSDRFSAERTGGSVSTLTIQRTQQEDSAVYLCASSAAGTSYEQYFGPGTRLTVT.

This clonotype was observed at least ten times. V gene TRBV15 combines with J gene TRBJ2-3; TRBD1 agrees at 7 bases. The CDR3 is 16 amino acids. After removal of 1 base from V and 1 base from J, the junction contained 5 bases not matched to a gene. CDR1 LNHNV and CDR2 YYDKDF come from the germline V gene (reference sequence). The CDR3 here is CATSRGSGQRTDTQYF. CDR3 sequence (DNA): TGTGCCACCAGCAGAGGGTCGGGACAGCGCACAGATACGCAGTATTTT.

The CDR3 DNA reads as TGTGCCAGCAGCTTAGTGGTTGAGGGGGGCTCCTACAATGAGCAGTTCTTC. It is translated as CASSLVVEGGSYNEQFF. The rearrangement joins TRBV7-2 to TRBJ2-1, with D tentatively TRBD1 or TRBD2 (6 bases each). Trimming shortened V by 1 base and J by 0 bases, and 13 bases separated the two germline ends. This CDR3 region has 17 residues. CDR1 is SGHTA, CDR2 FQGNSA, per germline.

As concerns this clonotype: This may arise from a read error, as a much more abundant clone is one base away. The chain joins TRBV24-1 to TRBJ2-1; D is uncertain. Germline V CDR1 and CDR2: KGHDR, SFDVKD. This CDR3 region has 13 residues. Trimming removed 5 bases at V and 6 bases at J, with 10 bases between. The CDR3 loop is CATSGFLGNEQFF. The CDR3 DNA is TGTGCCACCAGTGGTTTCCTTGGCAATGAGCAGTTCTTC.

This clonotype has ten or more counts. The chain carries TRBV6-5 and TRBJ1-3; D is unclear. This CDR3 is built from 15 residues. V gave up 5 bases and J gave up 1 base, with 12 bases separating them. From germline, CDR1 is MNHEY and CDR2 SVGAGI. The CDR3 coding sequence is TGTGCCAGCAGTCCCTCCCCCGAGTCTGGAAACACCATATATTTT. It translates to CASSPSPESGNTIYF.

This clonotype was picked up a small number of times. In DNA form, the CDR3 reads TGTGCCAGCAGCCAAACCGTGCTAGCGGGGAACAATGAGCAGTTCTTC. Amino acids: CASSQTVLAGNNEQFF. The V and J genes are TRBV4-2 and TRBJ2-1, with 9 bases aligning to TRBD2. V lost 2 bases and J lost 5; bases outside the gene matches: 7. The germline V gene encodes CDR1 LGHNA and CDR2 YNFKEQ. The CDR3 has 16 residues.

The chain carries TRBV12-3 or TRBV12-4 and TRBJ2-7; D unclear. Trimming removed 8 bases from V and 4 bases from J, with 12 bases in between. The length of the CDR3 is 12 residues. The CDR3 DNA follows: TGTGCCAGCGGCCTTTTAGGGTACGAGCAGTACTTC. It encodes CASGLLGYEQYF.

This clonotype was counted many times. This chain joins TRBV28 and TRBJ1-1, with D perhaps TRBD1 (5 bases). CDR3 length: 16 amino acids. The V gene's germline CDR1 is MDHEN and CDR2 SYDVKM. The V gene lost 6 bases and the J gene lost 3 bases, with 20 bases spanning the gap. CDR3 DNA sequence: TGTGCCAGCAGGTTTCCTGGGGCCGGGGGGGACACTGAAGCTTTCTTT. This encodes CASRFPGAGGDTEAFF.

At least ten counts were recorded for this clonotype. The chain uses TRBV21-1 and TRBJ2-1; TRBD2 was called by the table and not checked on the DNA. TRBV21-1 is recorded as a pseudogene. This CDR3 comprises 16 residues. In DNA, the CDR3 is TGTGCCAGCAGCAATTTTGAGCGGGGGGGGCCGAATGAGCAGTTCTTC. Its translation: CASSNFERGGPNEQFF.